These 29 T cell receptor beta chains were sequenced from one sample in a study of T cell responses to AZD1222 COVID-19 vaccine listed by TCRdb under 2021. This sample's time point label indicates: baseline before first vaccination. Library preparation was by the immunoSEQ multiplex PCR assay. TCRdb re-hosts the immuneACCESS table, in-frame sequences only. Its copies lack some clones; in the studies checked, an unresolved V gene accounts for under half of them, and the cause for the rest is not known. A total of 130,000 to 150,000 clones appear in this sample, 92% of them only once. Approximately 2.1% of the sample is held by the ten biggest clonotypes. The material was peripheral blood, obtained on day 0 of AZD1222 vaccination. These receptors originate from an adult in good health.

V gene TRBV2 combines with J gene TRBJ1-2, with D possibly matching TRBD1 (6 bases). Deletions cut 0 bases from V and 8 bases from J, with 10 bases between. Germline lookup yields CDR1 SNHLY and CDR2 FYNNEI. This CDR3 region has 13 residues. The DNA for the CDR3 is TGTGCCAGCAGTGAAGCGGAACAGGGAGGCTACACCTTC. Protein: CASSEAEQGGYTF.

The rearrangement joins TRBV18 to TRBJ2-1, with TRBD1 matching 7 bases. The CDR3 is made up of 14 amino acids. V lost 4 bases, J lost 15 bases, and 15 bases stayed unmatched. The germline gives CDR1 KGHSH, CDR2 LQKENI. The chain's CDR3 is CASSLGTARPTWFF. The CDR3 DNA is TGTGCCAGCTCACTCGGGACAGCTCGTCCAACTTGGTTCTTC.

The chain carries TRBV7-2 and TRBJ1-6, with D possibly TRBD1 on 6 matching bases. This CDR3 comprises 16 residues. V was pared by 2 bases and J by 9 bases, with 17 bases between. Germline CDR1 reads SGHTA; CDR2 reads FQGNSA. The CDR3 loop reads CASSLMGGQASSPLHF. The CDR3 coding sequence is TGTGCCAGCAGCTTAATGGGGGGCCAGGCGAGTTCACCCCTCCACTTT.

V gene TRBV9 combines with J gene TRBJ1-2; D not resolved. The CDR3 sequence is 10 residues long. The germline V gene has CDR1 SGDLS and CDR2 YYNGEE. With 5 bases removed from V and 7 bases from J, the gap between germline ends came to 6 bases. Here the CDR3 DNA reads TGTGCCAGCAGTGGGCTTGGCTACACCTTC. Translation: CASSGLGYTF.

On this clone: Other DNA sequences of this sample code for an identical CDR3. The chain has TRBV12-5 and TRBJ2-3; D remains unclear. The CDR3 has 11 residues. Looked up from germline, CDR1 is LGHNT and CDR2 is FRNRAP. The V end was cut by 3 bases, the J end by 5 bases, with 3 bases between. CDR3 residues: CASGFGDTQYF. CDR3 nucleotide sequence: TGTGCTAGTGGTTTCGGAGATACGCAGTATTTT.

The chain joins TRBV18 to TRBJ1-6; TRBD1 matches 7 bases. V lost 6 bases, J lost 7 bases, and 6 bases stayed unmatched. The CDR3 is 14 amino acids. Per the germline V gene, CDR1 is KGHSH and CDR2 is LQKENI. CDR3 protein: CASSWDRENSPLHF. The CDR3 DNA reads TGTGCCAGCTCGTGGGACAGAGAAAATTCACCCCTCCACTTT.

A single count supports this clone. This chain uses TRBV9 with TRBJ1-4, with D perhaps matching TRBD1 (5 bases). The germline V gene encodes CDR1 SGDLS and CDR2 YYNGEE. Trimming left V 2 bases short and J 5 bases short, with 10 bases between. The CDR3 is 14 residues long. CDR3 sequence: CASSVDRRNEKLFF. In nucleotides, the CDR3 is TGTGCCAGCAGCGTCGACAGAAGAAATGAAAAACTGTTTTTT.

This clone occurred a few times. The V and J genes are TRBV18 and TRBJ1-2; 10 bases are shared with TRBD1. V was pared by 5 bases and J by 8 bases, with 14 bases of the junction left unmatched. Looked up from germline, CDR1 is KGHSH and CDR2 is LQKENI. The CDR3 has 16 residues. CDR3 nucleotides: TGTGCCAGCTCAGCATGGGTAGGACAGGGGGTTGACGGCTACACCTTC. Amino acid sequence: CASSAWVGQGVDGYTF.

The rearrangement links TRBV14 to TRBJ2-3; maybe TRBD2 (6 bases). V lost 0 bases and J 8 bases, leaving 15 bases between the germline ends. This CDR3 region has 15 residues. CDR1 SGHDN and CDR2 FVKESK come from the germline V gene. CDR3 amino acids: CASSQDGAGKGTQYF. DNA of the CDR3: TGTGCCAGCAGCCAAGACGGCGCGGGGAAGGGTACGCAGTATTTT. Full variable domain (outside the CDR3, taken from reference TRBV14 and TRBJ2-3): EAGVTQFPSHSVIEKGQTVTLRCDPISGHDNLYWYRRVMGKEIKFLLHFVKESKQDESGMPNNRFLAERTGGTYSTLKVQPAELEDSGVYFCASSQDGAGKGTQYFGPGTRLTVL.

The chain recombines TRBV10-3 with TRBJ1-2; D is unclear. The CDR3 sequence is 15 residues long. Trimming pared 7 bases from V and 5 bases from J, leaving 20 bases between. Germline CDR1 reads ENHRY; CDR2 reads SYGVKD. CDR3 sequence: CAITPKNRGSYGYTF. CDR3 in DNA: TGTGCCATCACTCCGAAAAATAGAGGGTCTTATGGCTACACCTTC.

The rearrangement joins TRBV6-5 to TRBJ2-6; D is unclear. The CDR3 extends over 14 amino acids. The V end was cut by 6 bases, the J end by 4 bases, with 10 bases between. Per the germline V gene, CDR1 is MNHEY and CDR2 is SVGAGI. The CDR3 sequence: CASRDAGGANVLTF. Written as DNA, the CDR3 is TGTGCCAGCAGGGACGCTGGGGGGGCCAACGTCCTGACTTTC.

The J gene is TRBJ1-6, the V gene TRBV11-2; the D is unclear. V lost 6 bases to trimming and J lost 7 bases, with 13 bases between them. The CDR3 extends over 14 amino acids. Looked up from germline, CDR1 is SGHAT and CDR2 is FQNNGV. The CDR3: CASRPLAGNSPLHF. For the CDR3, the DNA is TGTGCCAGCAGGCCTCTCGCGGGGAATTCACCCCTCCACTTT.

The chain couples TRBV19 to TRBJ2-1; tentatively, D is TRBD1 or TRBD2 (5 bases each). The germline V and J ends were trimmed by 3 bases and 3 bases, with 9 bases remaining between them. CDR3 size: 14 residues. The germline V gene encodes CDR1 LNHDA and CDR2 SQIVND (reference sequence). CDR3 region: CASSMGVRYNEQFF. For the CDR3, the DNA is TGTGCCAGTAGTATGGGGGTTCGCTACAATGAGCAGTTCTTC. Full variable domain (outside the CDR3, taken from reference TRBV19 and TRBJ2-1): DGGITQSPKYLFRKEGQNVTLSCEQNLNHDAMYWYRQDPGQGLRLIYYSQIVNDFQKGDIAEGYSVSREKKESFPLTVTSAQKNPTAFYLCASSMGVRYNEQFFGPGTRLTVL.

This clone was counted only a few times. The V gene is TRBV28, the J gene TRBJ1-4; D remains unclear. This CDR3 comprises 15 residues. CDR1 MDHEN and CDR2 SYDVKM come from the germline V gene. The germline V and J ends were trimmed by 6 bases and 8 bases, with 19 bases remaining between them. CDR3 nucleotide sequence: TGTGCCAGCAGCGAGGACGGAACCGTTAGGGAAAAACTGTTTTTT. It specifies CASSEDGTVREKLFF.

The chain is built from TRBV2 and TRBJ1-2, with D hard to call. This CDR3 is built from 15 residues. Germline lookup yields CDR1 SNHLY and CDR2 FYNNEI. V was cut by 2 bases and J by 4 bases, with 14 bases left in between. The CDR3 region has the DNA TGTGCCAGCAGTGAATCCGGTCGAGGTAGCTATGGCTACACCTTC. Encoded protein: CASSESGRGSYGYTF.

The chain combines TRBV5-1 with TRBJ2-5; 10 bases align to TRBD2. CDR1 and CDR2 (germline): SGHRS, YFSETQ. With 3 bases clipped from V and 5 bases from J, the junction kept 13 bases outside the gene matches. The CDR3 is made up of 17 amino acids. For the CDR3, the DNA is TGCGCCAGCAGCTCCTCTAGCGGGGGCCTCCCGGAGGAGACCCAGTACTTC. Translated, it gives CASSSSSGGLPEETQYF. The full variable domain, in which reference TRBV5-1 and TRBJ2-5 provide the parts outside the CDR3, is KAGVTQTPRYLIKTRGQQVTLSCSPISGHRSVSWYQQTPGQGLQFLFEYFSETQRNKGNFPGRFSGRQFSNSRSEMNVSTLELGDSALYLCASSSSSGGLPEETQYFGPGTRLLVL.

The DNA for the CDR3 is TGTGCCAGCAGTTTAGGAACCCTGACAGGGGGGTATTCACCCCTCCACTTT. Its translation is CASSLGTLTGGYSPLHF. J is TRBJ1-6 and V is TRBV28; 9 nucleotides line up with TRBD1. Germline V gene sequence: CDR1 MDHEN, CDR2 SYDVKM. V was clipped by 2 bases and J by 8 bases; unmatched bases: 10. The CDR3 runs 17 residues. Drawing the rest from reference TRBV28 and TRBJ1-6, the complete variable domain is DVKVTQSSRYLVKRTGEKVFLECVQDMDHENMFWYRQDPGLGLRLIYFSYDVKMKEKGDIPEGYSVSREKKERFSLILESASTNQTSMYLCASSLGTLTGGYSPLHFGNGTRLTVT.

This chain uses TRBV6-2 or TRBV6-3 with TRBJ2-2; 8 bases agree with TRBD1. CDR3 length: 18 amino acids. Germline CDR1 reads MNHEY; CDR2 reads SVGEGT. The V gene end was trimmed by 0 bases and the J gene end by 4 bases; junction bases not matched to a gene: 10. Here the CDR3 reads CASSYSRNNRGSTGELFF. CDR3 bases: TGTGCCAGCAGTTACTCGAGGAACAACAGGGGGTCCACCGGGGAGCTGTTTTTT.

V and J are TRBV2 and TRBJ1-4; 9 bases are a match to TRBD1. The CDR3 has 14 amino acids. Germline trimming cut 8 bases from V and 6 bases from J; bases unmatched to any gene: 7. Germline V gene lookup returns CDR1 SNHLY and CDR2 FYNNEI. The CDR3 region is CASSSGQGYEKLFF. The CDR3 coding sequence is TGTGCCAGCTCCTCTGGACAGGGGTATGAAAAACTGTTTTTT.

This clone has more than one count but fewer than ten. The chain couples TRBV2 to TRBJ1-5; perhaps TRBD1 as D (5 bases). The V and J ends lost 5 bases and 2 bases respectively, with 13 bases between them. Germline CDR1 is SNHLY and CDR2 is FYNNEI. This CDR3 region has 15 residues. The CDR3 coding sequence is TGTGCCAGCAGTCTACTGCGGGGCGGCAATCAGCCCCAGCATTTT. It specifies CASSLLRGGNQPQHF.

The V gene is TRBV5-5, the J gene TRBJ2-7, with D uncertain. The germline V gene has CDR1 SGHKS and CDR2 YYEKEE (reference sequence). The V end was cut by 2 bases, the J end by 0 bases, with 9 bases between. The CDR3 runs 14 residues. The chain's CDR3 is CASSLSDNSYEQYF. The DNA of the CDR3 is TGTGCCAGCAGCTTAAGTGACAACTCCTACGAGCAGTACTTC.

The rearrangement links TRBV10-3 to TRBJ1-1; 7 positions match TRBD1. Germline V lookup: CDR1 ENHRY, CDR2 SYGVKD. The CDR3 runs to 16 residues. The junction had 5 bases not matched to a gene; V was cut back by 0 bases and J by 1 base. CDR3 loop: CAISESGRGRNTEAFF. The CDR3 coding sequence is TGTGCCATCAGTGAGTCAGGGAGGGGGCGGAACACTGAAGCTTTCTTT.

The V and J genes are TRBV30 and TRBJ2-7, with TRBD2 as a possible D gene (6 bases). Trimming removed 2 bases at V and 7 bases at J, with 21 bases between. The germline V gene has CDR1 GTSNPN and CDR2 SVGIG (reference sequence). The CDR3 covers 15 residues. The CDR3 loop reads CAWSSNTRDLREQYF. CDR3 nucleotide sequence: TGTGCCTGGAGTTCCAATACGCGGGATCTGAGGGAGCAGTACTTC.

This chain uses TRBV5-4 with TRBJ1-1, with a tentative D call TRBD1 (6 bases). The V gene lost 5 bases and the J gene lost 4 bases, with 15 bases spanning the gap. Germline CDR1 SGHNT, CDR2 YYREEE (reference sequence). The CDR3 covers 14 residues. CDR3 nucleotide sequence: TGTGCCAGCAGTCGGGCAGGGGCAACCACTGAAGCTTTCTTT. It is translated as CASSRAGATTEAFF.

The rearrangement joins TRBV7-9 to TRBJ2-1, with D unresolved. CDR1 is SEHNR, CDR2 FQNEAQ, per germline (reference sequence). CDR3 length: 12 amino acids. Trimming removed 1 base at V and 8 bases at J, with 6 bases between. The DNA of the CDR3 is TGTGCCAGCAGCTTAGGGTGGGATGAGCAGTTCTTC. Protein product: CASSLGWDEQFF.

The chain couples TRBV18 to TRBJ2-5; 10 bases map to TRBD2. This CDR3 region has 15 residues. V lost 0 bases and J lost 4; bases outside the gene matches: 2. Germline loops: CDR1 KGHSH, CDR2 LQKENI. The CDR3 sequence: CASSPPGLAIETQYF. In nucleotides, the CDR3 is TGTGCCAGCTCACCACCGGGACTAGCGATAGAGACCCAGTACTTC.

In DNA, the CDR3 is TGCGCCAGCAGCGAGGGACTGGAAGTCAATGAGCAGTTCTTC. It is translated as CASSEGLEVNEQFF. The chain employs TRBV5-1 and TRBJ2-1; D might be TRBD2 (6 bases). CDR1 is SGHRS and CDR2 is YFSETQ in the germline V gene. Deletions cut 4 bases from V and 6 bases from J, with 14 bases between. The CDR3 has 14 amino acids.

This chain uses TRBV29-1 with TRBJ1-2; D gene unclear. CDR3 length: 14 amino acids. V gave up 0 bases and J gave up 7 bases, with 15 bases separating them. Per the germline V gene, CDR1 is SQVTM and CDR2 is ANQGSEA. The CDR3 sequence: CSVEESGAGGGYTF. The CDR3, as DNA: TGCAGCGTTGAAGAATCCGGTGCCGGTGGTGGCTACACCTTC.

The chain has TRBV19 and TRBJ2-7; 9 bases fit TRBD1. This CDR3 comprises 18 residues. With V trimmed by 3 bases and J by 6 bases, 18 bases remained unmatched. The germline V gene has CDR1 LNHDA and CDR2 SQIVND (reference sequence). Here the CDR3 reads CASSMILAVGQGNSEQYF. The CDR3 region has the DNA TGTGCCAGTAGTATGATCCTTGCGGTTGGACAGGGGAACAGCGAGCAGTACTTC.